The 27 T cell receptor beta chains below come from one sample, sequenced in a study of CD8 T cells in Susac syndrome. When the RNA was reverse transcribed, random hexamers were used with an input of roughly 0.45 to 1 ug. TCRdb reanalysed the immunoSEQ multiplex PCR reads using MiXCR and keeps one entry per CDR3 protein. The sample consists of about 140,000 distinct CDR3 sequences, 85% to 95% of them appearing once. The material sequenced was CD4+ T cells from PBMCs. The receptors were sampled from a human donor with multiple sclerosis.

The chain carries TRBV29-1 and TRBJ2-7; TRBD1 matches 9 bases. The J segment lost 3 bases and the V segment lost 6 bases, leaving 9 bases of the junction unmatched. Germline V gene lookup returns CDR1 SQVTM and CDR2 ANQGSEA. This CDR3 is built from 14 residues. The CDR3 region is CSVMMADRGYEQYF. DNA of the CDR3: TGCAGCGTCATGATGGCGGACAGGGGCTACGAGCAGTACTTC.

This chain connects TRBV18 to TRBJ2-1; TRBD2 agrees at 8 bases. Germline V CDR1 and CDR2: KGHSH, LQKENI. This CDR3 is 15 amino acids long. The ends lost 1 base at V and 4 bases at J; junction bases unmatched: 3. The CDR3 nucleotides read TGTGCCAGCTCACCACGAACTAGCGGATACAATGAGCAGTTCTTC. It translates to CASSPRTSGYNEQFF.

This clonotype was observed once. CDR3 nucleotides: TGCAGCGTTGGTGGGTCAGGACTCTATGGCTACACCTTC. Its protein is CSVGGSGLYGYTF. This chain connects TRBV29-1 to TRBJ1-2, with no clear D. CDR1 is SQVTM, CDR2 ANQGSEA, per germline. The germline V and J ends were trimmed by 4 bases and 4 bases, with 13 bases remaining between them. The CDR3 has 13 amino acids.

The chain has TRBV18 and TRBJ1-6, with 9 bases lining up with TRBD1. V lost 3 bases and J lost 6; bases outside the gene matches: 0. The CDR3 sequence is 14 residues long. CDR1 is KGHSH, CDR2 LQKENI, per germline. The CDR3 region has the DNA TGTGCCAGCTCACCGGGACAGGGTAATTCACCCCTCCACTTT. It encodes CASSPGQGNSPLHF.

This rearrangement joins TRBV27 to TRBJ2-3; TRBD2 matches at 9 bases. The germline CDR1 and CDR2 sequences are MNHEY and SMNVEV (reference sequence). V lost 6 bases, J lost 0 bases, and 13 bases stayed unmatched. This CDR3 has 18 amino acids. The CDR3, as DNA: TGTGCCAGCAGGCCCTGGGTGGTAGCGGGGGTTAGCACAGATACGCAGTATTTT. Translated: CASRPWVVAGVSTDTQYF.

The CDR3 DNA reads as TGTGCCGTTTCGAGTAGTTATGGCTACACCTTC. It is translated as CAVSSSYGYTF. The chain links TRBV6-1 to TRBJ1-2; D gene unclear. Germline CDR1 reads MNHNS; CDR2 reads SASEGT. CDR3 length: 11 amino acids. Between the trimmed V and J ends, which lost 11 bases and 5 bases, there was a span of 12 bases.

V and J are TRBV29-1 and TRBJ2-7, with TRBD1 identical over 10 bases. The CDR3 loop spans 14 amino acids. Trimming removed 6 bases from V and 3 bases from J; junction bases left unmatched: 8. CDR1 is SQVTM, CDR2 ANQGSEA, per germline. The CDR3 nucleotides read TGCAGCGTCCGTCCCGGGACAGGGGACTACGAGCAGTACTTC. Its translation: CSVRPGTGDYEQYF.

This clonotype showed up just once. The chain carries TRBV20-1 and TRBJ2-7, with D uncertain. Germline CDR1 DFQATT, CDR2 SNEGSKA (reference sequence). V was shortened by 5 bases and J by 12 bases, with 20 bases between the two germline ends. The CDR3 consists of 12 residues. The CDR3 region is CSALLSSTGRYF. The CDR3 DNA follows: TGCAGTGCTCTACTAAGCTCCACGGGCCGGTACTTC.

About this clonotype: A read error may account for a junction end that differs from germline. The genes are TRBV15 and TRBJ1-1; possible D gene TRBD1, 6 bases. The CDR3 extends over 16 amino acids. Germline CDR1 is LNHNV and CDR2 is YYDKDF (reference sequence). This CDR3 reads CATRRGGNRVDTEAFF. The CDR3, as DNA: TGTGCCACCAGGAGAGGAGGGAACAGGGTTGACACTGAAGCTTTCTTT.

This clonotype appeared once. The V call is TRBV5-1, the J call TRBJ2-3; 8 bases map to TRBD1. Germline CDR1 SGHRS, CDR2 YFSETQ. The trim removed 4 bases at V and 5 bases at J, leaving 6 bases unmatched. The CDR3 runs 14 residues. CDR3 nucleotide sequence: TGCGCCAGCAGCCCAGGGGGCTTTAAAGATACGCAGTATTTT. Protein sequence: CASSPGGFKDTQYF.

The chain recombines TRBV4-3 with TRBJ1-1, with 11 bases matching TRBD1. The CDR3 is made up of 17 amino acids. From germline, CDR1 is LGHNA and CDR2 YSLEER. After removal of 3 bases from V and 3 bases from J, the junction contained 9 bases not matched to a gene. The CDR3 DNA sequence: TGCGCCAGCAGCCAGGGGGACAGGGGGAGTTCGGACACTGAAGCTTTCTTT. This sequence encodes CASSQGDRGSSDTEAFF.

The chain couples TRBV9 to TRBJ1-6; 8 bases fit TRBD1. Germline V lookup: CDR1 SGDLS, CDR2 YYNGEE. The V segment lost 4 bases and the J segment 10 bases; nucleotides outside the gene matches: 7. The CDR3 length is 14 residues. CDR3 sequence reads: CASSNTGGGSPLHF. DNA of the CDR3: TGTGCCAGCAGCAACACAGGGGGAGGATCACCCCTCCACTTT.

The V call is TRBV7-9, the J call TRBJ2-3, with TRBD2 matching 14 bases. This CDR3 region has 15 residues. The germline V gene has CDR1 SEHNR and CDR2 FQNEAQ (reference sequence). V lost 8 bases and J lost 4; bases outside the gene matches: 5. CDR3 amino acids: CASGTSGRKSDTQYF. CDR3 DNA: TGTGCCAGCGGGACTAGCGGGAGAAAATCAGATACGCAGTATTTT. The variable domain in full, with the rest retrieved from reference TRBV7-9 and TRBJ2-3, is DTGVSQNPRHKITKRGQNVTFRCDPISEHNRLYWYRQTLGQGPEFLTYFQNEAQLEKSRLLSDRFSAERPKGSFSTLEIQRTEQGDSAMYLCASGTSGRKSDTQYFGPGTRLTVL.

The DNA of the CDR3 is TGTGCCACCGCTCAACGGATCGGGAAGCCCCAGCATTTT. This encodes CATAQRIGKPQHF. The chain carries TRBV12-3 or TRBV12-4 and TRBJ1-5; D unresolved. V was clipped by 10 bases and J by 8 bases, with 18 bases between them. This CDR3 has 13 residues.

The chain combines TRBV20-1 with TRBJ2-4, with 9 bases identical to TRBD2. Germline V gives CDR1 DFQATT, CDR2 SNEGSKA (reference sequence). Trimming cost V 7 bases and J 0 bases; bases outside gene matches: 10. The CDR3 is 16 amino acids. The CDR3 loop is CSVPSGVGLAKNIQYF. The CDR3 bases are TGCAGTGTCCCTAGCGGGGTGGGACTAGCCAAAAACATTCAGTACTTC.

This sequence joins TRBV30 and TRBJ2-3, with a tentative D call TRBD1 (5 bases). Germline CDR1 is GTSNPN and CDR2 is SVGIG (reference sequence). V was clipped by 3 bases and J by 1 base, with 8 bases between them. The CDR3 has 13 residues. CDR3 coding DNA: TGTGCCTGGAGATCACAGGGCACAGATACGCAGTATTTT. Translating it yields CAWRSQGTDTQYF.

The chain is built from TRBV20-1 and TRBJ2-1; 9 positions match TRBD2. Germline assignment: CDR1 DFQATT and CDR2 SNEGSKA (reference sequence). V lost 3 bases to trimming and J lost 6 bases; unmatched junction nucleotides: 9. The CDR3 covers 15 residues. CDR3 region: CSASGLAGWVNEQFF. The CDR3 DNA sequence: TGCAGTGCTAGTGGGCTAGCGGGATGGGTCAATGAGCAGTTCTTC.

This chain joins TRBV5-1 and TRBJ2-7, with TRBD2 matching over 7 bases. The V gene end was trimmed by 4 bases and the J gene end by 1 base; junction bases not matched to a gene: 2. Germline lookup yields CDR1 SGHRS and CDR2 YFSETQ. This CDR3 comprises 13 residues. This chain's CDR3 is CASSGGSSYEQYF. DNA for the CDR3: TGCGCCAGCAGCGGCGGGAGTTCCTACGAGCAGTACTTC.

The V call is TRBV4-1, the J call TRBJ1-2; the D gene is possibly TRBD1 (5 bases). The CDR3 totals 18 residues. CDR1 and CDR2 from the germline V gene are MGHRA and YSYEKL. Trimming cost V 0 bases and J 2 bases, with 19 bases left between them. This CDR3 reads CASSQEVTFGRANYGYTF. CDR3 nucleotides: TGCGCCAGCAGCCAAGAGGTCACCTTTGGCAGGGCCAACTATGGCTACACCTTC.

The J gene is TRBJ2-7, the V gene TRBV5-1; tentative D call: TRBD2 (6 bases). CDR1 is SGHRS, CDR2 YFSETQ, per germline. The CDR3 covers 13 residues. Trimming shortened V by 0 bases and J by 6 bases, and 10 bases separated the two germline ends. The DNA for the CDR3 is TGCGCCAGCAGCTTGGTGGCGGGGTCCGAGCAGTACTTC. This encodes CASSLVAGSEQYF. Full variable domain (missing parts from reference TRBV5-1 and TRBJ2-7): KAGVTQTPRYLIKTRGQQVTLSCSPISGHRSVSWYQQTPGQGLQFLFEYFSETQRNKGNFPGRFSGRQFSNSRSEMNVSTLELGDSALYLCASSLVAGSEQYFGPGTRLTVT.

This chain connects TRBV12-3 or TRBV12-4 to TRBJ2-2; tentatively, D is TRBD2 (6 bases). The CDR3 consists of 17 residues. V was cut by 6 bases and J by 4 bases, with 21 bases left in between. CDR3: CASSPRRRGATTGELFF. CDR3 DNA: TGTGCCAGCAGCCCAAGAAGGAGGGGCGCTACCACCGGGGAGCTGTTTTTT.

The chain has TRBV6-6 and TRBJ2-5; no clear D gene. Trimming took off 2 bases at V and 1 base at J, with 5 bases between the two ends. The CDR3 is made up of 13 amino acids. Germline V gives CDR1 MNHNY, CDR2 SVGAGI (reference sequence). The DNA for the CDR3 is TGTGCCAGCAGTTACCAGCTCCAAGAGACCCAGTACTTC. Translated: CASSYQLQETQYF.

The rearrangement joins TRBV24-1 to TRBJ2-4, with 8 bases fitting TRBD1. In germline, CDR1 is KGHDR, CDR2 SFDVKD. This CDR3 has 13 residues. J gave up 9 bases and V 5 bases, and 5 bases lay outside the gene matches. The chain's CDR3 is CATSVGTGAIQYF. The CDR3, as DNA: TGTGCCACCAGTGTTGGGACAGGAGCCATTCAGTACTTC.

The rearrangement links TRBV6-5 to TRBJ2-7; D call uncertain. V lost 4 bases and J lost 2, with 6 bases in between. The germline gives CDR1 MNHEY, CDR2 SVGAGI. CDR3 length equals 12 residues. CDR3 loop: CASSSDTYEQYF. In DNA, the CDR3 is TGTGCCAGCAGTTCCGACACCTACGAGCAGTACTTC.

The chain recombines TRBV14 with TRBJ2-7, with D hard to call. This CDR3 spans 11 amino acids. Trimming stripped 5 bases from V and 12 bases from J, with 14 bases between. CDR1 is SGHDN and CDR2 is FVKESK in the germline V gene. The CDR3 DNA is TGTGCCAGCAGCTGGGGTAGTTATCTGTACTTC. Its protein is CASSWGSYLYF.

The V and J genes are TRBV13 and TRBJ1-6, with 8 bases aligning to TRBD1. The J segment lost 10 bases and the V segment lost 5 bases, leaving 13 bases of the junction unmatched. Germline V gives CDR1 PRHDT, CDR2 FYEKMQ (reference sequence). The CDR3 totals 16 residues. CDR3 amino acids: CASSTPQQGGESPLHF. The DNA of the CDR3 is TGTGCCAGCAGCACGCCGCAACAGGGGGGAGAATCACCCCTCCACTTT.

Only a few counts were recorded for this clonotype. The chain is built from TRBV5-4 and TRBJ1-1, with a tentative D call TRBD1 (5 bases). This CDR3 has 12 residues. V dropped 4 bases and J dropped 8 bases, with 12 bases sitting between them. Germline V gene sequence: CDR1 SGHNT, CDR2 YYREEE (reference sequence). Here the CDR3 reads CASSPTVTEAFF. The CDR3 coding sequence is TGTGCCAGCAGCCCGACAGTCACCGAAGCTTTCTTT.